A single sample is the source of the 24 T cell receptor beta chains below, sequenced in a study of blood T cell repertoires in COVID-19. Only in-frame clones appear in the TCRdb table, and some are missing; sequencing was by immunoSEQ multiplex PCR. The data contain 35,000 to 45,000 clones, about nine tenths of them singletons. Sequencing was done on a sample of peripheral blood. These TCRs come from a man between 60 and 75 years old with acute or convalescent COVID-19.

The V and J genes are TRBV10-3 and TRBJ2-3, with 8 bases that match TRBD1. Trimming removed 8 bases from V and 4 bases from J; junction bases left unmatched: 8. This CDR3 region has 14 residues. CDR1 and CDR2 (germline): ENHRY, SYGVKD. CDR3 loop: CAIRPMTGADTQYF. The CDR3 DNA sequence: TGTGCCATCCGCCCGATGACAGGGGCAGATACGCAGTATTTT.

The chain carries TRBV28 and TRBJ1-3, with 8 nucleotides matching TRBD1. The J segment lost 0 bases and the V segment lost 5 bases, leaving 9 bases of the junction unmatched. The CDR3 is 17 amino acids. Germline V gene lookup returns CDR1 MDHEN and CDR2 SYDVKM. The CDR3 nucleotides read TGTGCCAGCAGTCCCCGGCCAGGGGGCGCCTCTGGAAACACCATATATTTT. It encodes CASSPRPGGASGNTIYF.

This chain links TRBV19 with TRBJ2-2; 7 bases map to TRBD2. There are 14 residues in the CDR3. Germline values: CDR1 LNHDA, CDR2 SQIVND (reference sequence). Germline trimming cut 6 bases from V and 6 bases from J; bases unmatched to any gene: 7. CDR3 bases: TGTGCCAGTAGGATCGCGGGAGTACCCGGGGAGCTGTTTTTT. It specifies CASRIAGVPGELFF.

The chain is built from TRBV5-1 and TRBJ2-3; 9 nucleotides match TRBD2. The germline CDR1 and CDR2 sequences are SGHRS and YFSETQ. CDR3 length: 16 residues. With V trimmed by 3 bases and J by 6 bases, 11 bases remained unmatched. CDR3 coding DNA: TGCGCCAGCAGCTCGAACCCCCGGCGGGGGGGGGATACGCAGTATTTT. Translating gives CASSSNPRRGGDTQYF.

The chain combines TRBV6-5 with TRBJ1-1; 10 positions match TRBD1. CDR1 is MNHEY, CDR2 SVGAGI, per germline. The V and J ends lost 5 bases and 13 bases, in that order; junction bases with no gene match: 10. CDR3 length: 13 amino acids. CDR3: CASSNRQGAQSFF. The CDR3 DNA sequence: TGTGCCAGCAGTAACCGACAGGGGGCGCAGAGTTTCTTT.

This clone was seen a single time. This chain joins TRBV6-5 and TRBJ2-3; a possible D gene is TRBD1 (6 bases). CDR1 and CDR2 from the germline V gene are MNHEY and SVGAGI. The V end was cut by 9 bases, the J end by 14 bases, with 18 bases between. The CDR3 extends over 11 amino acids. CDR3 loop: CASESRDNPYF. Written as DNA, the CDR3 is TGTGCCAGTGAAAGCCGGGACAACCCGTATTTT.

This sequence joins TRBV5-1 and TRBJ1-1, with D uncertain. The CDR3 loop spans 14 amino acids. Trimming took 0 bases from V and 0 from J, leaving 6 bases between them. Germline V lookup: CDR1 SGHRS, CDR2 YFSETQ. The CDR3 DNA follows: TGCGCCAGCAGCTTGGTGCCGGTGAACACTGAAGCTTTCTTT. Amino acids: CASSLVPVNTEAFF.

This chain links TRBV11-3 with TRBJ2-7, with TRBD1 matching over 7 bases. This CDR3 has 14 amino acids. V dropped 2 bases and J dropped 3; count of bases not matched to a gene: 4. Germline V lookup: CDR1 SGHNT, CDR2 YENEEA. The chain's CDR3 is CASSLRGGVYEQYF. CDR3 coding DNA: TGTGCCAGCAGCTTAAGAGGGGGCGTCTACGAGCAGTACTTC. The full variable domain, its missing parts supplied by reference TRBV11-3 and TRBJ2-7, is EAGVVQSPRYKIIEKKQPVAFWCNPISGHNTLYWYLQNLGQGPELLIRYENEEAVDDSQLPKDRFSAERLKGVDSTLKIQPAELGDSAVYLCASSLRGGVYEQYFGPGTRLTVT.

The rearrangement joins TRBV10-2 to TRBJ1-6; a possible D gene is TRBD1 (5 bases). The CDR3 sequence is 13 residues long. V lost 5 bases and J 8 bases, leaving 10 bases between the germline ends. From germline, CDR1 is WSHSY and CDR2 SAAADI. DNA for the CDR3: TGCGCCAGCAGTCGCGGGGCGGATTCACCCCTCCACTTT. Residues: CASSRGADSPLHF.

This clone was detected a few times. The V gene is TRBV24-1, the J gene TRBJ2-1; the D gene is possibly TRBD2 (5 bases). This CDR3 contains 16 residues. Germline V gives CDR1 KGHDR, CDR2 SFDVKD. The V and J ends lost 0 bases and 6 bases respectively, with 14 bases between them. CDR3 in amino acids: CATSDLTPPRGNEQFF. The CDR3 nucleotides read TGTGCCACCAGTGATTTGACACCCCCACGGGGCAATGAGCAGTTCTTC.

The V call is TRBV6-5, the J call TRBJ2-2; D call uncertain. The ends were cut back, 6 bases at V and 7 bases at J, with 15 bases in the middle. The CDR3 runs 14 residues. Per germline, CDR1 MNHEY and CDR2 SVGAGI. The CDR3 nucleotides read TGTGCCAGCAGACCCAGTTATAATCGCGGGGAGCTGTTTTTT. Amino acids: CASRPSYNRGELFF.

J is TRBJ1-1 and V is TRBV9; 9 bases align to TRBD1. V gave up 3 bases and J gave up 8 bases; unmatched junction bases: 11. CDR3 length equals 15 residues. Germline loops: CDR1 SGDLS, CDR2 YYNGEE. The CDR3 here is CASSASGTGYMEAFF. In DNA, the CDR3 is TGTGCCAGCAGCGCTTCCGGGACAGGGTATATGGAAGCTTTCTTT.

The chain uses TRBV12-3 or TRBV12-4 and TRBJ1-1; D possibly corresponds to TRBD1 (6 bases). V dropped 5 bases and J dropped 8 bases, with 15 bases sitting between them. The CDR3 is 13 amino acids. As DNA, the CDR3 is TGTGCCAGCAGTCAGGGGCGGGCGATCGAAGCTTTCTTT. Residues: CASSQGRAIEAFF.

The chain links TRBV10-3 to TRBJ1-2; 10 bases match TRBD1. Germline CDR1 reads ENHRY; CDR2 reads SYGVKD. CDR3 length: 14 amino acids. V shed 0 bases and J 8 bases; nucleotides not matched to a gene: 3. In nucleotides, the CDR3 is TGTGCCATCAGTGAGTCAGACAGGGGGCGAGGCTACACCTTC. Protein sequence: CAISESDRGRGYTF.

The chain has TRBV5-6 and TRBJ1-6; D possibly corresponds to TRBD1 (5 bases). CDR3 length equals 14 residues. V was clipped by 3 bases and J by 9 bases, with 13 bases between them. CDR1 is SGHDT and CDR2 is YYEEEE in the germline V gene. CDR3 DNA sequence: TGTGCCAGCAGCTCCAGGGTACGAGCTTCACCCCTCCACTTT. Encoded protein: CASSSRVRASPLHF.

The gene calls are TRBV5-5 and TRBJ1-4; a possible D gene is TRBD1 (6 bases). In germline, CDR1 is SGHKS, CDR2 YYEKEE (reference sequence). Trimming stripped 3 bases from V and 5 bases from J, with 14 bases between. The CDR3 loop spans 15 amino acids. Here the CDR3 reads CASSSLGQRNEKLFF. In nucleotides, the CDR3 is TGTGCCAGCAGCTCCTTGGGACAAAGAAATGAAAAACTGTTTTTT.

This chain connects TRBV6-5 to TRBJ2-2; 8 bases match TRBD1. Germline CDR1 and CDR2: MNHEY and SVGAGI. The CDR3 is made up of 15 amino acids. Trimming took 6 bases from V and 1 from J; bases not matched to a gene: 4. This chain's CDR3 is CASRPGGGNTGELFF. CDR3 nucleotide sequence: TGTGCCAGCAGGCCAGGGGGCGGGAACACCGGGGAGCTGTTTTTT.

The chain has TRBV18 and TRBJ2-2; TRBD2 is a possible D gene (5 bases). The CDR3 contains 17 residues. In germline, CDR1 is KGHSH, CDR2 LQKENI. The V end lost 6 bases, the J end lost 6 bases, and 23 bases lay between the germline ends. This CDR3 is CASSAYPRTLSSGELFF. DNA for the CDR3: TGTGCCAGCTCCGCCTACCCTCGGACTCTATCTTCCGGGGAGCTGTTTTTT.

This chain links TRBV6-5 with TRBJ2-7, with TRBD1 identical over 8 bases. The germline V gene has CDR1 MNHEY and CDR2 SVGAGI. V dropped 6 bases and J dropped 2; count of bases not matched to a gene: 3. This CDR3 is built from 13 residues. CDR3 nucleotides: TGTGCCAGCAGGACACAGGGGGCCTACGAGCAGTACTTC. Translated, it gives CASRTQGAYEQYF.

The rearrangement links TRBV25-1 to TRBJ1-1; D not certain. The CDR3 totals 14 residues. CDR1 is MGHDK and CDR2 is SYGVNS in the germline V gene. Trimming took off 1 base at V and 6 bases at J, with 12 bases between the two ends. The CDR3 protein is CASSEFGEGAEAFF. CDR3 nucleotide sequence: TGTGCCAGCAGTGAATTTGGGGAGGGAGCTGAAGCTTTCTTT.

This clone was counted once. V is TRBV12-3 or TRBV12-4 and J is TRBJ2-5; 9 nucleotides agree with TRBD1. CDR3 size: 13 residues. After removal of 8 bases from V and 7 bases from J, the junction contained 8 bases not matched to a gene. The CDR3 DNA reads as TGTGCCAGCCAGGACAGGGGCATTGGGACCCAGTACTTC. It is translated as CASQDRGIGTQYF.

The J gene is TRBJ2-3, the V gene TRBV5-1; TRBD1 aligns across 11 bases. Per germline, CDR1 SGHRS and CDR2 YFSETQ. V lost 2 bases, J lost 5 bases, and 7 bases stayed unmatched. The CDR3 is 16 amino acids. For the CDR3, the DNA is TGCGCCAGCAGCTTCGGACGGACAGGGGGCGTAGATACGCAGTATTTT. It is translated as CASSFGRTGGVDTQYF.

This clone appeared once. The chain combines TRBV20-1 with TRBJ2-7; D remains ambiguous. Germline lookup yields CDR1 DFQATT and CDR2 SNEGSKA (reference sequence). Trimming took off 6 bases at V and 12 bases at J, with 18 bases between the two ends. There are 11 residues in the CDR3. CDR3 loop: CSALLRGFPYV. In DNA, the CDR3 is TGCAGTGCCCTACTGCGAGGCTTTCCGTACGTC.

The chain employs TRBV28 and TRBJ2-7, with D unresolved. The CDR3 has 13 residues. CDR1 is MDHEN, CDR2 SYDVKM, per germline. The V gene lost 3 bases and the J gene lost 4 bases, with 10 bases spanning the gap. The CDR3 is CASSFGRLYEQYV. The CDR3 DNA is TGTGCCAGCAGTTTTGGCAGATTATACGAGCAGTACGTC.